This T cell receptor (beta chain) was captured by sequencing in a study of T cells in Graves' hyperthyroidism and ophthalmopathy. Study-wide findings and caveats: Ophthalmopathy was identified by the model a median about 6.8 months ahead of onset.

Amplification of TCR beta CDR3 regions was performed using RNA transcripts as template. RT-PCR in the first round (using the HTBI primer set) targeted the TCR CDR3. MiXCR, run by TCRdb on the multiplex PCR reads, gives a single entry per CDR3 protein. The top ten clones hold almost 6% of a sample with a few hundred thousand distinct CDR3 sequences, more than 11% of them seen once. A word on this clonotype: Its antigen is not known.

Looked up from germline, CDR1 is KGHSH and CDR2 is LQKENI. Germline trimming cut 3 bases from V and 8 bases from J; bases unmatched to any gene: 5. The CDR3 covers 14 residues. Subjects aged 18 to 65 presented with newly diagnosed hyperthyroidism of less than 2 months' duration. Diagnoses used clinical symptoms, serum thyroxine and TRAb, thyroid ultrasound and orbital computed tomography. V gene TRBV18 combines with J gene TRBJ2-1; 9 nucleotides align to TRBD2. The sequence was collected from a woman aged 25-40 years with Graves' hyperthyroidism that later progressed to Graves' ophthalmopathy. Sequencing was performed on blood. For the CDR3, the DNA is TGTGCCAGCTCACCTGGGACTAGCTCGGATGAGCAGTTCTTC. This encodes CASSPGTSSDEQFF.